The 23 T cell receptor beta chains presented below share a single source sample, sequenced in a study of blood T cell repertoires in COVID-19. Measured with immunoSEQ multiplex PCR; TCRdb has only the in-frame clones, and not every one. The data show about 480,000 clones, roughly 88% seen once. Material for sequencing was PBMCs or T cells enriched from blood (not recorded which). These TCRs come from a middle-aged woman who had recovered from COVID-19.

The chain is built from TRBV11-2 and TRBJ1-6; perhaps TRBD1 as D (5 bases). CDR3 length equals 16 residues. CDR1 is SGHAT and CDR2 is FQNNGV in the germline V gene. Deletions cut 3 bases from V and 7 bases from J, with 16 bases between. CDR3 amino acids: CASSFGAGRMNSPLHF. In nucleotides, the CDR3 is TGTGCCAGCAGCTTTGGGGCAGGACGTATGAATTCACCCCTCCACTTT.

V usage is TRBV11-2 and J usage is TRBJ2-7; tentative D call: TRBD2 (5 bases). CDR1 is SGHAT, CDR2 FQNNGV, per germline. The V end lost 4 bases, the J end lost 0 bases, and 13 bases lay between the germline ends. The CDR3 has 15 residues. This CDR3 reads CASSYGEADSYEQYF. The CDR3 nucleotides read TGTGCCAGCAGCTACGGGGAAGCCGACTCCTACGAGCAGTACTTC.

J is TRBJ2-7 and V is TRBV28; D is unclear. Trimming stripped 5 bases from V and 6 bases from J, with 8 bases between. This CDR3 has 11 amino acids. In germline, CDR1 is MDHEN, CDR2 SYDVKM. The CDR3 DNA follows: TGTGCCAGCAGTAAGCTACCCGAGCAGTACTTC. Its translation: CASSKLPEQYF.

The chain combines TRBV6-5 with TRBJ2-3, with TRBD1 matching 8 bases. CDR1 MNHEY and CDR2 SVGAGI come from the germline V gene. The CDR3 contains 14 residues. V dropped 4 bases and J dropped 3; count of bases not matched to a gene: 3. The CDR3 region is CASSSGGRTDTQYF. In DNA, the CDR3 is TGTGCCAGCAGTTCAGGGGGCCGGACAGATACGCAGTATTTT.

This chain uses TRBV7-2 with TRBJ2-4, with 7 bases matching TRBD1. V lost 2 bases and J lost 9; bases outside the gene matches: 16. The CDR3 sequence is 17 residues long. CDR1 is SGHTA and CDR2 is FQGNSA in the germline V gene. CDR3 bases: TGTGCCAGCAGCTTACGCGAACTAAGACAGGGTGTCTCCATTCAGTACTTC. It yields the protein CASSLRELRQGVSIQYF.

CDR3 sequence: CASSPKTGITGELFF. DNA for the CDR3: TGTGCCAGCAGCCCGAAGACGGGAATCACCGGGGAGCTGTTTTTT. The chain joins TRBV7-6 to TRBJ2-2; perhaps TRBD2 as D (5 bases). The CDR3 has 15 residues. Trimming shortened V by 5 bases and J by 4 bases, and 14 bases separated the two germline ends. CDR1 SGHVS and CDR2 FNYEAQ come from the germline V gene.

V is TRBV5-1 and J is TRBJ2-1, with TRBD2 matching 10 bases. CDR1 and CDR2 (germline): SGHRS, YFSETQ. Germline trimming cut 2 bases from V and 10 bases from J; bases unmatched to any gene: 6. This CDR3 is 14 amino acids long. CDR3 loop: CASSLAGGPGEQFF. In DNA, the CDR3 is TGCGCCAGCAGCTTAGCGGGAGGGCCTGGAGAGCAGTTCTTC. The full variable domain, rest sourced from reference TRBV5-1 and TRBJ2-1, is KAGVTQTPRYLIKTRGQQVTLSCSPISGHRSVSWYQQTPGQGLQFLFEYFSETQRNKGNFPGRFSGRQFSNSRSEMNVSTLELGDSALYLCASSLAGGPGEQFFGPGTRLTVL.

The chain uses TRBV3-1 (or the pseudogene TRBV3-2) and TRBJ1-2, with a tentative D call TRBD1 (6 bases). The V end lost 0 bases, the J end lost 6 bases, and 14 bases lay between the germline ends. Per the germline V gene, CDR1 is LGHDT and CDR2 is YNNKEL (reference sequence). This CDR3 region has 15 residues. The CDR3 loop reads CASSQEVQGGDGYTF. The CDR3 DNA is TGTGCCAGCAGCCAAGAGGTACAGGGAGGGGATGGCTACACCTTC.

The gene calls are TRBV3-1 (or the pseudogene TRBV3-2) and TRBJ2-3; D is unresolved. Trimming stripped 1 base from V and 9 bases from J, with 8 bases between. This CDR3 contains 12 residues. Germline CDR1 LGHDT, CDR2 YNNKEL (reference sequence). CDR3 in amino acids: CASSQVENTQYF. DNA for the CDR3: TGTGCCAGCAGCCAAGTAGAGAACACGCAGTATTTT.

In its sample, this clone was seen once. The V and J genes are TRBV7-6 and TRBJ2-7; D possibly corresponds to TRBD1 (6 bases). The CDR3 sequence is 13 residues long. Deletions cut 4 bases from V and 5 bases from J, with 12 bases between. CDR1 is SGHVS, CDR2 FNYEAQ, per germline. The CDR3 is CASSSRDTDEQYF. As DNA, the CDR3 is TGTGCCAGCAGCTCCCGGGACACGGACGAGCAGTACTTC.

This clone appeared once. This rearrangement joins TRBV21-1 to TRBJ1-1; the table calls TRBD1, which could not be checked here. TRBV21-1 is deemed a pseudogene. The CDR3 is made up of 15 amino acids. The CDR3 sequence: CASSKVGQGDTEAFF. CDR3 nucleotide sequence: TGTGCCAGCAGCAAAGTGGGACAGGGGGACACTGAAGCTTTCTTT.

This chain uses TRBV5-1 with TRBJ2-1, with TRBD1 matching over 7 bases. Trimming cost V 0 bases and J 3 bases; bases outside gene matches: 6. The CDR3 covers 16 residues. Looked up from germline, CDR1 is SGHRS and CDR2 is YFSETQ. CDR3 DNA: TGCGCCAGCAGCTTGGGGGGACAGACTAACTACAATGAGCAGTTCTTC. It yields the protein CASSLGGQTNYNEQFF. Based on the CDR3 plus reference TRBV5-1 and TRBJ2-1, the full variable domain is KAGVTQTPRYLIKTRGQQVTLSCSPISGHRSVSWYQQTPGQGLQFLFEYFSETQRNKGNFPGRFSGRQFSNSRSEMNVSTLELGDSALYLCASSLGGQTNYNEQFFGPGTRLTVL.

V gene TRBV4-2 combines with J gene TRBJ2-7; possibly TRBD1 for D (6 bases). The CDR3 runs to 16 residues. The V end lost 3 bases, the J end lost 3 bases, and 18 bases lay between the germline ends. The germline V gene has CDR1 LGHNA and CDR2 YNFKEQ. Here the CDR3 reads CASSHLPTGGGYEQYF. CDR3 nucleotide sequence: TGTGCCAGCAGCCACCTACCGACAGGTGGGGGCTACGAGCAGTACTTC.

The chain recombines TRBV6-5 with TRBJ2-7; 8 bases align to TRBD1. Germline CDR1 reads MNHEY; CDR2 reads SVGAGI. Trimming took 0 bases from V and 1 from J; bases not matched to a gene: 5. This CDR3 comprises 16 residues. CDR3 sequence (DNA): TGTGCCAGCAGTTACTCGACGGACAGGGATTCCTACGAGCAGTACTTC. This codes for CASSYSTDRDSYEQYF.

This rearrangement joins TRBV7-2 to TRBJ2-7; weak D call: TRBD2 (5 bases). This CDR3 comprises 15 residues. V lost 0 bases and J lost 1, with 10 bases in between. Germline CDR1 SGHTA, CDR2 FQGNSA. CDR3 in DNA: TGTGCCAGCAGCTTAGCGGGAGCCCTATCCTACGAGCAGTACTTC. It codes for CASSLAGALSYEQYF.

The chain joins TRBV5-6 to TRBJ1-2; D uncertain. Germline values: CDR1 SGHDT, CDR2 YYEEEE. The CDR3 contains 13 residues. V shed 6 bases and J shed 0 bases, with 9 bases lying between them. The CDR3 protein is CASNIISNYGYTF. CDR3 bases: TGTGCCAGCAACATAATCTCTAACTATGGCTACACCTTC.

This chain links TRBV3-1 (or the pseudogene TRBV3-2) with TRBJ2-3, with 11 positions matching TRBD1. With 4 bases clipped from V and 4 bases from J, the junction kept 10 bases outside the gene matches. Germline V gene sequence: CDR1 LGHDT, CDR2 YNNKEL (reference sequence). The CDR3 has 17 amino acids. The CDR3 protein is CASSPFVGTGGPDTQYF. CDR3 DNA: TGTGCCAGCAGCCCCTTCGTGGGGACAGGGGGTCCAGATACGCAGTATTTT.

The rearrangement uses TRBV11-3 and TRBJ1-1; D gene unclear. The CDR3 has 14 amino acids. Germline loops: CDR1 SGHNT, CDR2 YENEEA. Trimming stripped 5 bases from V and 1 base from J, with 11 bases between. The CDR3 region is CASSRGWQNTEAFF. The CDR3 DNA follows: TGTGCCAGCAGCCGCGGGTGGCAGAACACTGAAGCTTTCTTT.

V usage is TRBV19 and J usage is TRBJ1-5, with 7 bases that match TRBD1. Trimming removed 9 bases from V and 3 bases from J; junction bases left unmatched: 5. The CDR3 is 13 residues long. CDR1 and CDR2 from the germline V gene are LNHDA and SQIVND (reference sequence). The CDR3 DNA reads TGTGCCAGCAAACAGGGGAACAATCAGCCCCAGCATTTT. Translation: CASKQGNNQPQHF.

The chain combines TRBV21-1 with TRBJ2-3; no DNA check was done on the table's D call, TRBD2. TRBV21-1 is classified as a pseudogene. The CDR3 extends over 15 amino acids. CDR3 sequence: CASTLAGGYTDTQYF. The CDR3 DNA reads TGTGCCAGCACCTTAGCGGGAGGGTACACAGATACGCAGTATTTT.

The J gene is TRBJ1-3, the V gene TRBV11-2; no reliable D call. The CDR3 is made up of 14 amino acids. Trimming pared 6 bases from V and 3 bases from J, leaving 12 bases between. Germline lookup yields CDR1 SGHAT and CDR2 FQNNGV. The CDR3, as DNA: TGTGCCAGCAGTCCGGGAAGGTTTGGAAACACCATATATTTT. It codes for CASSPGRFGNTIYF.

In nucleotides, the CDR3 is TGTGCCAGCTCACCATCGGGACAGGCTTCCTACGAGCAGTACTTC. This sequence encodes CASSPSGQASYEQYF. The V and J genes are TRBV18 and TRBJ2-7; TRBD1 matches at 8 bases. CDR1 and CDR2 from the germline V gene are KGHSH and LQKENI. Germline trimming cut 2 bases from V and 1 base from J; bases unmatched to any gene: 4. The CDR3 has 15 residues.

The rearrangement links TRBV10-2 to TRBJ2-7; 7 positions agree with TRBD1. This CDR3 comprises 14 residues. Per germline, CDR1 WSHSY and CDR2 SAAADI. With 3 bases clipped from V and 3 bases from J, the junction kept 5 bases outside the gene matches. The CDR3 bases are TGCGCCAGCAGTGATTTGGGACAGTACTACGAGCAGTACTTC. It is translated as CASSDLGQYYEQYF.